This T cell receptor (beta chain) was profiled in a study of T-cell memory formation after mild COVID-19. About the study: TCR clusters mostly belonged to single donors. Study findings and constraints: Shrinking CD4+ clones were chiefly CM and EM; CD8+ ones were chiefly EMRA. That cross-reactive memory joined was suggested by some responding clones appearing in pre-infection memory. Balance between CD4 and CD8 was seen in clones contracting day 15 to 85, and a CD4+ lean was seen in later expanders.

The CDR3 extends over 14 amino acids. Trimming cost V 7 bases and J 3 bases, with 16 bases left between them. Germline assignment: CDR1 MNHEY and CDR2 SVGEGT. A few counts support this clonotype. Its antigen is still unknown. TCRdb passed the 5' RACE reads through MiXCR, listing each CDR3 protein once. The sample has 280,000 or so distinct CDR3 sequences; over 15% are singletons. The sequenced sample consisted of PBMCs or a T cell subset sorted from them (not recorded which). The receptor comes from a man younger than 35 who had mild COVID-19 (a few samples of this study predate the infection). Cell type and time point are not known. The chain links TRBV6-2 or TRBV6-3 to TRBJ2-7; perhaps TRBD1 as D (6 bases). The CDR3 sequence: CASTPGDRRYEQYF. CDR3 coding DNA: TGTGCCAGCACCCCGGGCGACAGGCGCTACGAGCAGTACTTC.